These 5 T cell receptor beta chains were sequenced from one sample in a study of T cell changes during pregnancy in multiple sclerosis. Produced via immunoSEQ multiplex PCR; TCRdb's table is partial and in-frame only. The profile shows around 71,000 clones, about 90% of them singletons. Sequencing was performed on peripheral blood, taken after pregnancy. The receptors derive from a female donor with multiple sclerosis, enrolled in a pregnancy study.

As DNA, the CDR3 is TGTGCCAGCTCACCTTTGACAGGGGTGAGGGGCTACACCTTC. This codes for CASSPLTGVRGYTF. The chain employs TRBV18 and TRBJ1-2; TRBD1 matches 8 bases. After removal of 3 bases from V and 8 bases from J, the junction contained 8 bases not matched to a gene. Germline V lookup: CDR1 KGHSH, CDR2 LQKENI. The CDR3 is made up of 14 amino acids.

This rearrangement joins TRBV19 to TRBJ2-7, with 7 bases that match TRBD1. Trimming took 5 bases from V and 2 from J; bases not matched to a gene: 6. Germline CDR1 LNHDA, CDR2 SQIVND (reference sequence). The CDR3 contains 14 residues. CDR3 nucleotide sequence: TGTGCCAGTAGTTCCACAGGGGCGGCCTACGAGCAGTACTTC. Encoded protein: CASSSTGAAYEQYF.

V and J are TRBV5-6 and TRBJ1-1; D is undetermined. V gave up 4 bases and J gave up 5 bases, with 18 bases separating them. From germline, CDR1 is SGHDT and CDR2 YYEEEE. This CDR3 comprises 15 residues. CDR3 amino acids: CASSRPSGGGTEAFF. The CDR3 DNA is TGTGCCAGCAGCCGCCCCTCGGGCGGAGGGACTGAAGCTTTCTTT.

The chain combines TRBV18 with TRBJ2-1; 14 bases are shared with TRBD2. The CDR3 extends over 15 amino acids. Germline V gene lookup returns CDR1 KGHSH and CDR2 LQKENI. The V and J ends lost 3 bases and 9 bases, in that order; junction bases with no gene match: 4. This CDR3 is CASSPGLAGEGEQFF. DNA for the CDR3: TGTGCCAGCTCACCGGGACTAGCGGGAGAGGGTGAGCAGTTCTTC.

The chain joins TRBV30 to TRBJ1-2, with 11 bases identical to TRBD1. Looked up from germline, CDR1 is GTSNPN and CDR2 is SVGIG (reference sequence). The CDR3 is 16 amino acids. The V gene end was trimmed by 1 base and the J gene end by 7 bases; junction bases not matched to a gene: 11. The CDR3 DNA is TGTGCCTGGAGTGCGAGGACAGGGGGCGTACCGCGTGGCTACACCTTC. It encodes CAWSARTGGVPRGYTF.